The sequence of this TCR beta chain was determined in a study of CD8 T cells in Susac syndrome (dated by TCRdb to the late 2010s). With regard to the full study: Whether CD8+ T cell activation and differentiation in Susac syndrome was antigen driven was tested using repertoire sequencing.

Ends trimmed: V by 3 bases, J by 4 bases; bases unmatched to a gene: 3. CDR1 and CDR2, per the germline V gene, are KGHDR and SFDVKD. The CDR3 contains 15 residues, cysteine and phenylalanine counted. Just the 45-base CDR3 DNA is kept, in frame starting at base 1. Findings and caveats that apply to the study as a whole: The study acknowledged that relatively few individuals were included in the TCR sequencing and HLA analysis.

RNA was extracted with the RNeasy kit and about 0.5 to 1 ug was reverse transcribed using random hexamers. TCR beta CDR3 regions were amplified with the immunoSEQ multiplex PCR assay covering 54 Vbeta and 13 Jbeta segments. PCR amplification bias was corrected using a synthetic template baseline for primer optimization and computational correction. The study's processing was this. Reads were annotated to V, D and J genes according to IMGT and were analyzed with immunoSEQ Analyzer, with only productive sequences retained. To calculate clonality, Shannon entropy was normalized by log2 of the number of productive unique sequences and then subtracted from one. For each patient and control, public and private clones were evaluated within the 100 most prevalent clones. Clones were defined as Susac-specific when absent from the healthy and MS cohorts, from about 1,100 published viral clones and from other ImmuneACCESS disease sequences. The raw public data were reprocessed by TCRdb itself: fastp quality trimming at Q25, MiXCR clonotype calling, in-frame beta chains only. One record per CDR3 amino acid sequence lists the most common genes and DNA. These V and J calls rely on TCRdb rather than the paper's analysis. The table for this sample lists approximately 110,000 distinct CDR3 sequences; roughly 95% of them were counted only once. The ten largest make up more than 0.08% of the sample.

Peripheral blood CD8+ and CD4+ T cells from healthy donors, Susac syndrome patients and multiple sclerosis patients were profiled using high-throughput TCR beta sequencing. The healthy donors served as controls matched for age and sex. Bulk CD8+ and CD4+ T cells were purified magnetically by negative isolation, whereas CD8+ TEMRA cells were enriched by FACS. Blood was collected in EDTA tubes and processed within 24 hours, with PBMCs isolated through density gradient centrifugation. PBMCs intended for TCR sequencing were frozen in liquid nitrogen and were later thawed in a 37 degrees C water bath. The sorted or isolated CD4+, CD8+ and CD8+ TEMRA cells reached a purity of at least 90%. As regards this clonotype: This clone's antigen is unknown. Per-base quality was not reported, and no clone a single base away is much larger than it.

The V and J segments used are TRBV24-1 and TRBJ2-3; TRBD2 matches 10 bases in the middle. The receptor was derived from a human donor in good health. The specimen was CD4+ T cells from PBMCs. The CDR3 protein: CATSDQRGGPDTQYF. The DNA is as follows: TGTGCCACCAGTGATCAGCGGGGGGGCCCAGATACGCAGTATTTT.